These 10 T cell receptor beta chains share one sample of origin, sequenced in a study of Ad26.COV2.S vaccination and SARS-CoV-2 variants. Treatment defined: some 20 received Ad26.COV2.S at low or high dose, single or two shots; roughly 5 received placebo; per-sample allocation not given. Material that was analyzed had been drawn on day 63 after the first vaccine or placebo injection. The data were produced by immunoSEQ multiplex PCR, yet TCRdb's version contains in-frame clones alone and is incomplete. The sample yields about 350,000 clones, 88% seen once. Source: peripheral blood, taken in a trial of Ad26.COV2.S vaccine versus placebo. The receptors here all came from a person between 18 and 65 years old who received the Ad26.COV2.S COVID-19 vaccine or a placebo.

V and J are TRBV2 and TRBJ2-5; TRBD2 might be the D (5 bases). V lost 4 bases and J 3 bases, leaving 15 bases between the germline ends. The germline gives CDR1 SNHLY, CDR2 FYNNEI. The CDR3 extends over 15 amino acids. The CDR3: CASSAPGIRKETQYF. The CDR3 bases are TGTGCCAGCAGTGCCCCGGGAATCCGAAAAGAGACCCAGTACTTC.

The chain carries TRBV25-1 and TRBJ2-7, with 8 bases lining up with TRBD1. The CDR3 sequence is 14 residues long. The ends lost 5 bases at V and 4 bases at J; junction bases unmatched: 7. The germline V gene has CDR1 MGHDK and CDR2 SYGVNS. CDR3 sequence reads: CASSLGDRTYEQYF. CDR3 sequence (DNA): TGTGCCAGCAGTTTGGGGGACAGGACATACGAGCAGTACTTC.

This clone was seen just once. This chain joins TRBV10-3 and TRBJ2-4; D might be TRBD2 (6 bases). Germline CDR1 ENHRY, CDR2 SYGVKD. V was cut by 2 bases and J by 2 bases, with 10 bases left in between. There are 15 residues in the CDR3. The CDR3: CAISEARGTKNIQYF. The CDR3, as DNA: TGTGCCATCAGTGAGGCCCGCGGGACCAAAAACATTCAGTACTTC.

The chain has TRBV29-1 and TRBJ2-7, with D perhaps matching TRBD1 (6 bases). The CDR3 runs to 13 residues. Germline lookup yields CDR1 SQVTM and CDR2 ANQGSEA. V lost 6 bases and J 5 bases, leaving 17 bases between the germline ends. CDR3 region: CSVKGAGVDEQYF. The CDR3 region has the DNA TGCAGCGTCAAAGGGGCAGGGGTGGACGAGCAGTACTTC.

This clone was observed a few times. J is TRBJ2-7 and V is TRBV18, with a weak D call TRBD1 (6 bases). Per germline, CDR1 KGHSH and CDR2 LQKENI. The CDR3 sequence is 12 residues long. Trimming stripped 5 bases from V and 3 bases from J, with 8 bases between. The CDR3 is CASSSQGYEQYF. The CDR3 nucleotides are TGTGCCAGCTCATCACAGGGCTACGAGCAGTACTTC. The variable domain in full, completed from reference TRBV18 and TRBJ2-7, reads NAGVMQNPRHLVRRRGQEARLRCSPMKGHSHVYWYRQLPEEGLKFMVYLQKENIIDESGMPKERFSAEFPKEGPSILRIQQVVRGDSAAYFCASSSQGYEQYFGPGTRLTVT.

CDR3 residues: CASSARKQYF. The CDR3 DNA reads TGCGCCAGCAGCGCGAGGAAGCAGTACTTC. The gene calls are TRBV4-3 and TRBJ2-7, with D unclear. The V end lost 5 bases, the J end lost 8 bases, and 7 bases lay between the germline ends. The germline V gene encodes CDR1 LGHNA and CDR2 YSLEER. The CDR3 covers 10 residues.

In this sample, this clone turned up a few times. The V gene is TRBV5-6, the J gene TRBJ1-2; D call uncertain. The germline CDR1 and CDR2 sequences are SGHDT and YYEEEE. The CDR3 runs to 12 residues. Trimming shortened V by 4 bases and J by 12 bases, and 16 bases separated the two germline ends. CDR3 nucleotide sequence: TGTGCCAGCAGCGCCAACCTTAACATGAACACCTTC. This sequence encodes CASSANLNMNTF.

This chain joins TRBV19 and TRBJ1-4; TRBD1 matches at 8 bases. V gave up 6 bases and J gave up 0 bases; unmatched junction bases: 21. The CDR3 runs to 21 residues. Germline V gene data show CDR1 as LNHDA and CDR2 as SQIVND (reference sequence). CDR3 DNA: TGTGCCAGTAGGACCGGGTATCTAGGGACAGGCGGTCGTACAACTAATGAAAAACTGTTTTTT. It specifies CASRTGYLGTGGRTTNEKLFF. The entire variable domain, with the rest obtained from reference TRBV19 and TRBJ1-4, is as follows: DGGITQSPKYLFRKEGQNVTLSCEQNLNHDAMYWYRQDPGQGLRLIYYSQIVNDFQKGDIAEGYSVSREKKESFPLTVTSAQKNPTAFYLCASRTGYLGTGGRTTNEKLFFGSGTQLSVL.

This clone was counted only a few times. The rearrangement uses TRBV5-8 and TRBJ1-2; 10 bases agree with TRBD1. In germline, CDR1 is SGHTS, CDR2 YDEGEE. The CDR3 spans 15 residues. V lost 3 bases and J lost 4; bases outside the gene matches: 6. CDR3 region: CASSSPGQGIYGYTF. The DNA of the CDR3 is TGTGCCAGCAGCTCCCCGGGACAGGGGATCTATGGCTACACCTTC.

J is TRBJ2-7 and V is TRBV7-3, with TRBD1 matching over 10 bases. CDR1 is SGHTA and CDR2 is FQGTGA in the germline V gene. With 4 bases clipped from V and 5 bases from J, the junction kept 8 bases outside the gene matches. The CDR3 sequence is 15 residues long. CDR3 protein: CASSSRQGAFDEQYF. The CDR3 DNA sequence: TGTGCCAGCAGCTCGCGACAGGGGGCGTTCGACGAGCAGTACTTC.